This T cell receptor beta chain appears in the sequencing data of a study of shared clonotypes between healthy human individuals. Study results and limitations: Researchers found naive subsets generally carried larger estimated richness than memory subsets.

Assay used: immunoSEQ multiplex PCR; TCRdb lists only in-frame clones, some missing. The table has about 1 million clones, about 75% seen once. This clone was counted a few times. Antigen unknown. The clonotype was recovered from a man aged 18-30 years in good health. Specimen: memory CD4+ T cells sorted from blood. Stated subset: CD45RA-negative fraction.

This CDR3 reads CAWRLKSLGYTF. The CDR3 DNA follows: TGTGCCTGGAGACTAAAAAGTCTGGGCTACACCTTC. This chain connects TRBV30 to TRBJ1-2; D is ambiguous. Germline V CDR1 and CDR2: GTSNPN, SVGIG (reference sequence). This CDR3 comprises 12 residues. Between the trimmed V and J ends, which lost 3 bases and 8 bases, there was a span of 13 bases.